The rows below give T cell receptor beta chains drawn from one sample of a study of response to subunit inactivated influenza vaccine. TCRdb fed the RT-PCR reads into MiXCR, producing one record per CDR3 protein. This table holds roughly 190,000 distinct CDR3 sequences, around 14% found once. The sequenced sample was CD8+ T cells sorted from PBMCs, obtained 4 to 6 days after vaccination. The receptors here all came from a man aged 45-65 years who received an inactivated influenza vaccine. CDR3s include the opening cysteine and the closing phenylalanine or tryptophan. The D gene is left open where the match is weak. Size is stated for part of the rows, as once, few or many counts, or as a class when the clone is expanded.

j_gene: TRBJ2-1; v_gene: TRBV7-6; d_gene: -; abundance: few; CDR3aa: CASSLLGMGEQFF; CDR3nt: TGTGCCAGCAGCTTACTGGGGATGGGGGAGCAGTTCTTC
j_gene: TRBJ2-3; v_gene: TRBV7-2; d_gene: -; abundance: few; CDR3aa: CASSLPIAGQLSTDTQYF; CDR3nt: TGTGCCAGCAGCTTACCGATCGCGGGACAGCTTAGCACAGATACGCAGTATTTT
j_gene: TRBJ1-2; v_gene: TRBV6-6; d_gene: -; abundance: -; CDR3aa: CASIQEYGYTF; CDR3nt: TGTGCCAGCATTCAAGAGTATGGCTACACCTTC
j_gene: TRBJ2-7; v_gene: TRBV29-1; d_gene: TRBD2; abundance: few; CDR3aa: CSVEPAGTYEQYF; CDR3nt: TGCAGCGTTGAGCCAGCGGGAACCTACGAGCAGTACTTC
j_gene: TRBJ2-3; v_gene: TRBV11-2; d_gene: TRBD2; abundance: -; CDR3aa: CASSGTILAGGGTDTQYF; CDR3nt: TGTGCCAGCAGCGGAACTATTTTAGCGGGAGGGGGCACAGATACGCAGTATTTT
j_gene: TRBJ2-3; v_gene: TRBV10-3; d_gene: TRBD2; abundance: few; CDR3aa: CAISPTSGSTSTDTQYF; CDR3nt: TGTGCCATCAGCCCGACTAGCGGGAGTACAAGCACAGATACGCAGTATTTT
j_gene: TRBJ2-3; v_gene: TRBV5-1; d_gene: TRBD2; abundance: few; CDR3aa: CASSMISGGSTDTQYF; CDR3nt: TGCGCCAGCAGCATGATTAGCGGGGGAAGCACAGATACGCAGTATTTT
j_gene: TRBJ2-1; v_gene: TRBV14; d_gene: -; abundance: -; CDR3aa: CASSQNRLRYNEQFF; CDR3nt: TGTGCCAGCAGCCAAAATCGTCTTAGGTACAATGAGCAGTTCTTC
j_gene: TRBJ2-5; v_gene: TRBV12-3/TRBV12-4; d_gene: -; abundance: -; CDR3aa: CASSALLGGPETQYF; CDR3nt: TGTGCCAGCAGTGCCCTCCTCGGGGGGCCAGAGACCCAGTACTTC
j_gene: TRBJ2-7; v_gene: TRBV7-2; d_gene: TRBD2; abundance: few; CDR3aa: CASSLGLAGVHYEQYF; CDR3nt: TGTGCCAGCAGCCTTGGACTAGCGGGGGTCCACTACGAGCAGTACTTC
j_gene: TRBJ2-5; v_gene: TRBV3-1; d_gene: -; abundance: -; CDR3aa: CASCLDYLLGGPRETQYF; CDR3nt: TGTGCCAGCTGTTTAGACTATCTTCTCGGGGGGCCCAGAGAGACCCAGTACTTC
j_gene: TRBJ2-7; v_gene: TRBV3-1; d_gene: -; abundance: -; CDR3aa: CASSQEERGPLPSYEQYF; CDR3nt: TGTGCCAGCAGCCAAGAGGAGAGGGGCCCTTTACCTTCCTACGAGCAGTACTTC
j_gene: TRBJ2-7; v_gene: TRBV4-3; d_gene: -; abundance: few; CDR3aa: CASSQSWESSYEQYF; CDR3nt: TGCGCCAGCAGCCAATCATGGGAGAGCTCCTACGAGCAGTACTTC
j_gene: TRBJ2-2; v_gene: TRBV7-9; d_gene: -; abundance: -; CDR3aa: CASRSSGELFF; CDR3nt: TGTGCCAGCAGGTCATCCGGGGAGCTGTTTTTT
j_gene: TRBJ1-5; v_gene: TRBV5-6; d_gene: TRBD1; abundance: many; CDR3aa: CASSLGTGSNQPQHF; CDR3nt: TGTGCCAGCTCCTTAGGGACAGGGAGCAATCAGCCCCAGCATTTT
j_gene: TRBJ2-1; v_gene: TRBV28; d_gene: -; abundance: few; CDR3aa: CASSLALAYYEQFF; CDR3nt: TGTGCCAGCAGTTTGGCCCTAGCTTACTATGAGCAGTTCTTC
j_gene: TRBJ2-2; v_gene: TRBV6-8; d_gene: -; abundance: -; CDR3aa: CASSYSTALLGANTGELFF; CDR3nt: TGTGCCAGCAGTTACTCGACTGCCCTATTGGGAGCGAACACCGGGGAGCTGTTTTTT
j_gene: TRBJ1-3; v_gene: TRBV12-3/TRBV12-4; d_gene: -; abundance: few; CDR3aa: CASSYYRVAGNTIYF; CDR3nt: TGTGCCAGCAGTTACTACAGGGTAGCCGGAAACACCATATATTTT
j_gene: TRBJ2-7; v_gene: TRBV5-1; d_gene: TRBD1; abundance: -; CDR3aa: CASSLGQAEPYEQYF; CDR3nt: TGCGCCAGCAGCCTAGGACAGGCCGAACCCTACGAGCAGTACTTC
j_gene: TRBJ2-1; v_gene: TRBV28; d_gene: TRBD2; abundance: -; CDR3aa: CASRKTSGDNEQFF; CDR3nt: TGTGCCAGCAGAAAGACTAGCGGGGACAATGAGCAGTTCTTC
j_gene: TRBJ2-5; v_gene: TRBV5-6; d_gene: -; abundance: few; CDR3aa: CASSKDGGETQYF; CDR3nt: TGTGCCAGCAGCAAGGACGGGGGCGAGACCCAGTACTTC
j_gene: TRBJ1-5; v_gene: TRBV25-1; d_gene: TRBD1; abundance: few; CDR3aa: CASSVTGQGGNQPQHF; CDR3nt: TGTGCCAGCAGCGTTACCGGACAGGGGGGCAATCAGCCCCAGCATTTT
j_gene: TRBJ2-1; v_gene: TRBV4-3; d_gene: TRBD2; abundance: -; CDR3aa: CASSQDDTSGLNEQFF; CDR3nt: TGCGCCAGCAGCCAAGACGACACTAGCGGTCTCAATGAGCAGTTCTTC
j_gene: TRBJ2-2; v_gene: TRBV12-3/TRBV12-4; d_gene: -; abundance: -; CDR3aa: CASSENRNTGELFF; CDR3nt: TGTGCCAGCAGCGAGAACCGGAACACCGGGGAGCTGTTTTTT
j_gene: TRBJ2-2; v_gene: TRBV29-1; d_gene: -; abundance: few; CDR3aa: CSVDGPTAGELFF; CDR3nt: TGCAGCGTTGATGGTCCCACGGCCGGGGAGCTGTTTTTT
j_gene: TRBJ2-5; v_gene: TRBV19; d_gene: -; abundance: -; CDR3aa: CASSMVGQTDQETQYF; CDR3nt: TGTGCCAGTAGTATGGTTGGACAGACAGACCAAGAGACCCAGTACTTC
j_gene: TRBJ2-1; v_gene: TRBV11-2; d_gene: TRBD2; abundance: few; CDR3aa: CASSLGLAGSLYNEQFF; CDR3nt: TGTGCCAGCAGCTTAGGACTAGCGGGTTCCCTCTACAATGAGCAGTTCTTC
j_gene: TRBJ2-7; v_gene: TRBV6-6; d_gene: -; abundance: -; CDR3aa: CASRPWVGDEQYF; CDR3nt: TGTGCCAGCAGACCCTGGGTGGGGGACGAGCAGTACTTC
j_gene: TRBJ2-5; v_gene: TRBV3-1; d_gene: TRBD2; abundance: many; CDR3aa: CASSPRSIAGIGETQYF; CDR3nt: TGTGCCAGCAGCCCCCGAAGTATAGCGGGGATCGGGGAGACCCAGTACTTC
j_gene: TRBJ1-2; v_gene: TRBV3-1; d_gene: TRBD1; abundance: many; CDR3aa: CASSLRTGYYGYTF; CDR3nt: TGTGCCAGCAGCCTGAGGACAGGGTACTATGGCTACACCTTC
j_gene: TRBJ2-1; v_gene: TRBV20-1; d_gene: -; abundance: -; CDR3aa: CSARGGLMHEQFF; CDR3nt: TGCAGTGCTAGGGGGGGTCTGATGCATGAGCAGTTCTTC
j_gene: TRBJ2-7; v_gene: TRBV7-9; d_gene: -; abundance: -; CDR3aa: CASSLVSPGSEQYF; CDR3nt: TGTGCCAGCAGCTTAGTCAGTCCAGGGAGCGAGCAGTACTTC
j_gene: TRBJ1-2; v_gene: TRBV28; d_gene: -; abundance: -; CDR3aa: CASSGVGQTTYGYTF; CDR3nt: TGTGCCAGCAGTGGAGTGGGACAAACCACCTATGGCTACACCTTC